Here is one T cell receptor beta chain with its context. In the authors' methods: Reference gene primer amplification in the assay estimated nucleated cell counts. The repertoire was sequenced with immunoSEQ multiplex PCR; TCRdb's copy has only in-frame clones and lacks some. The D gene and trimming were derived from the DNA, and the V and J assignments and clone size from that table. This sample has hundreds of thousands of clones, with less than 90% found just once. Looked up from germline, CDR1 is SGHNT and CDR2 is YENEEA. The CDR3 contains 15 residues. Unmatched junction bases numbered 6, after V lost 5 bases and J lost 3 bases. The source of the sample is a study of blood T cell repertoires in COVID-19. Overall study context: COVID-19 samples from acute and convalescent phases originated in the United States, Italy and Spain. Sample material is recorded as cDNA or gDNA derived from T cells, B-cell-depleted T cells, or PBMCs.

Sequencing was performed on peripheral blood. This clonotype originated in a woman older than 75 with active or convalescent COVID-19. The J gene is TRBJ2-3, the V gene TRBV11-3; 9 nucleotides line up with TRBD1. CDR3 amino acids: CASSRGTGLTDTQYF. For the CDR3, the DNA is TGTGCCAGCAGCCGAGGGACAGGGCTAACAGATACGCAGTATTTT.